The present TCR beta chain was sequenced within a study of cytomegalovirus exposure and HLA in healthy donors. Study findings and constraints: After further analysis at a later stage, 16,951 TCR beta sequences were associated with HLA alleles at 0.05 false discovery rate. Some TCR beta chains (about 170 of them) were listed as cytomegalovirus-associated.

Trimming took off 7 bases at V and 2 bases at J, with 15 bases between the two ends. This CDR3 is 14 amino acids long. The germline CDR1 and CDR2 sequences are MDHEN and SYDVKM. In the PCR, 60 Vbeta and 13 Jbeta primers were used. This table comes from immunoSEQ multiplex PCR, and its TCRdb copy is limited to in-frame clones, with some not included. This sample has about 180,000 clones, with roughly 85% found just once. A note on this clone: No antigen is known for it.

The sequence was collected from a middle-aged man in good health and CMV-seropositive. The chain employs TRBV28 and TRBJ2-7; D is ambiguous. The sample was PBMCs. The CDR3 DNA reads as TGTGCCAGCACCCAACAGTCCCTTACCTACGAGCAGTACTTC. Its protein product is CASTQQSLTYEQYF. Complete variable domain (other parts from reference TRBV28 and TRBJ2-7): DVKVTQSSRYLVKRTGEKVFLECVQDMDHENMFWYRQDPGLGLRLIYFSYDVKMKEKGDIPEGYSVSREKKERFSLILESASTNQTSMYLCASTQQSLTYEQYFGPGTRLTVT.